The 8 T cell receptor beta chains presented below share a single source sample, sequenced in a study of blood T cell repertoires in COVID-19. TCRdb's copy holds only in-frame clones and misses some; the assay was immunoSEQ multiplex PCR. The sample holds almost 70,000 clones, roughly three quarters seen once. The sequenced sample was peripheral blood. Every receptor here comes from a man aged 55 to 70 with acute or convalescent COVID-19.

The V and J genes are TRBV4-1 and TRBJ1-3; possible D gene TRBD1, 6 bases. The CDR3 totals 15 residues. The V gene's germline CDR1 is MGHRA and CDR2 YSYEKL. V dropped 0 bases and J dropped 2 bases, with 8 bases sitting between them. CDR3 sequence: CASSQDGQTGNTIYF. CDR3 bases: TGCGCCAGCAGCCAAGATGGACAGACTGGAAACACCATATATTTT.

The chain combines TRBV19 with TRBJ1-2, with 11 bases fitting TRBD1. V shed 7 bases and J 5 bases; nucleotides not matched to a gene: 18. In germline, CDR1 is LNHDA, CDR2 SQIVND (reference sequence). CDR3 length: 18 residues. CDR3 sequence: CASTEEADRGRGRYGYTF. For the CDR3, the DNA is TGTGCCAGTACCGAGGAGGCGGACAGGGGGCGAGGAAGGTATGGCTACACCTTC.

V gene TRBV28 combines with J gene TRBJ2-1; 8 nucleotides match TRBD2. This CDR3 has 13 amino acids. Germline values: CDR1 MDHEN, CDR2 SYDVKM. J lost 4 bases, V lost 7 bases, and 3 bases had no gene match. The CDR3, as DNA: TGTGCCAGCACCGGGGGGGTATACAATGAGCAGTTCTTC. Its translation is CASTGGVYNEQFF.

The chain employs TRBV19 and TRBJ2-7; TRBD1 matches at 12 bases. The CDR3 runs to 16 residues. Germline trimming cut 4 bases from V and 3 bases from J; bases unmatched to any gene: 7. Germline CDR1 reads LNHDA; CDR2 reads SQIVND (reference sequence). CDR3 nucleotide sequence: TGTGCCAGTAGTACCCCGGGACAGGGGGCCCGCTACGAGCAGTACTTC. Amino acids: CASSTPGQGARYEQYF.

The CDR3 DNA reads TGTGCCACCAGCAGAGATCAAGGGACTAACACCGGGGAGCTGTTTTTT. Protein product: CATSRDQGTNTGELFF. J is TRBJ2-2 and V is TRBV15; a weak D match, TRBD2 (6 bases). The CDR3 is 16 amino acids. The V gene lost 0 bases and the J gene lost 2 bases, with 10 bases spanning the gap. CDR1 is LNHNV and CDR2 is YYDKDF in the germline V gene (reference sequence).

The chain links TRBV5-1 to TRBJ1-5, with TRBD1 as a possible D gene (6 bases). The CDR3 covers 17 residues. Trimming cost V 0 bases and J 3 bases, with 16 bases left between them. Looked up from germline, CDR1 is SGHRS and CDR2 is YFSETQ. This CDR3 is CASSLVGGRGPNQPQHF. The DNA of the CDR3 is TGCGCCAGCAGCTTGGTCGGCGGCAGGGGCCCCAATCAGCCCCAGCATTTT.

This chain connects TRBV6-2 or TRBV6-3 to TRBJ1-4; D remains ambiguous. Trimming took off 2 bases at V and 8 bases at J, with 12 bases between the two ends. The CDR3 is made up of 14 amino acids. Germline values: CDR1 MNHEY, CDR2 SVGEGT. The CDR3 DNA follows: TGTGCCAGCAGTTACGCTCAAATCTACGAAAAACTGTTTTTT. This translates into CASSYAQIYEKLFF.

In its sample, this clone was seen a few times. The chain combines TRBV10-3 with TRBJ1-1; 9 positions match TRBD1. J lost 4 bases, V lost 7 bases, and 7 bases had no gene match. CDR1 and CDR2 from the germline V gene are ENHRY and SYGVKD. The CDR3 length is 14 residues. The chain's CDR3 is CAIKVTGGFTEAFF. DNA for the CDR3: TGTGCCATCAAGGTCACAGGGGGCTTCACTGAAGCTTTCTTT.